The clone carrying this T cell receptor beta chain was observed a single time. This sample was included in a study of blood T cell repertoires in COVID-19. The CDR3 is 16 amino acids. V was pared by 5 bases and J by 0 bases, with 14 bases between. Germline V lookup: CDR1 MGHRA, CDR2 YSYEKL. The method was immunoSEQ multiplex PCR; TCRdb's version includes in-frame clones alone and lacks a portion of them. This sample has 91,000 or so clones; approximately 87% occur once, and the top ten carry approximately 15%. V gene TRBV4-1 combines with J gene TRBJ1-3; no firm D call. The material sequenced was peripheral blood. This sequence originates from a human donor in a cohort sampled during active COVID-19. Written as DNA, the CDR3 is TGCGCCAGCAGCTCAAGTCAGCGGAGCTCTGGAAACACCATATATTTT. Amino acids: CASSSSQRSSGNTIYF.